This T cell receptor beta chain emerged from a study of cytomegalovirus exposure and HLA in healthy donors. The study, taken as a whole, reports: Presence/absence analyses treated sequencing depth as roughly uniform across donors. For most TCR sequences rarity was the rule, although some public TCRs occurred in many donors. It emerged from a later analysis that several of the most significant clusters appeared to be linked to common viral pathogens. Testing in vitro showed a few CMV-associated chains specific for CMV antigens.

Primers: 60 Vbeta forward and 13 Jbeta reverse. Profiling relied on immunoSEQ multiplex PCR, and the TCRdb table lists in-frame clones only, not all of them. The sample holds some 200,000 clones, roughly 85% seen once. Points on this clone: Antigen: not known.

V shed 0 bases and J 7 bases; nucleotides not matched to a gene: 4. Looked up from germline, CDR1 is GTSNPN and CDR2 is SVGIG (reference sequence). The length of the CDR3 is 14 residues. The clonotype was recovered from a woman aged 18-35 years in good health and CMV-seronegative. Specimen: PBMCs. J is TRBJ1-3 and V is TRBV30; 9 bases are shared with TRBD1. CDR3 nucleotide sequence: TGTGCCTGGAGTGTGGGACAGGGCGCGAACACCATATATTTT. Amino acid sequence: CAWSVGQGANTIYF.